A single sample is the source of the 11 T cell receptor beta chains below, sequenced in a study of liver allograft versus peripheral blood T cells. Study at large: Repertoires of T cell receptors in transplanted livers were compared with recipients' peripheral blood repertoires.

In TCRdb, the reads were re-called with MiXCR into one record per CDR3 protein. The sample includes about 16,000 distinct CDR3 sequences, 20% to 25% of them seen just once. The receptors come from a human patient who had a liver transplant. Some of the T cells may derive from the graft donor.

This clonotype was picked up many times. The rearrangement uses TRBV18 and TRBJ1-4; the D is unclear. This CDR3 contains 12 residues. Germline V gives CDR1 KGHSH, CDR2 LQKENI. With 4 bases removed from V and 4 bases from J, the gap between germline ends came to 4 bases. The CDR3 nucleotides are TGTGCCAGCTCACTATATAATGAAAAACTGTTTTTT. Its protein is CASSLYNEKLFF.

In this sample, this clonotype turned up a few times. The chain employs TRBV11-1 and TRBJ1-6; a weak D match, TRBD1 (6 bases). V lost 5 bases and J lost 7, with 15 bases in between. CDR1 and CDR2 (germline): SGHAT, FQDESV (reference sequence). The CDR3 runs 15 residues. CDR3 in DNA: TGTGCCAGCAGCCCGAGACAGGTTACGAATTCACCCCTCCACTTT. It specifies CASSPRQVTNSPLHF.

The chain carries TRBV12-3 or TRBV12-4 and TRBJ2-1, with D perhaps assigned TRBD1 or TRBD2 (6 bases each). The CDR3 sequence is 15 residues long. V dropped 6 bases and J dropped 7 bases, with 19 bases sitting between them. The CDR3 DNA is TGTGCCAGCAGCCTGGGGGGAGCAGGGGAGAATGAGCAGTTCTTC. It specifies CASSLGGAGENEQFF.

The rearrangement links TRBV27 to TRBJ2-7, with a weak D call TRBD2 (5 bases). This CDR3 is built from 11 residues. V was pared by 8 bases and J by 6 bases, with 11 bases between. CDR1 and CDR2 (germline): MNHEY, SMNVEV (reference sequence). CDR3 nucleotide sequence: TGTGCCAGCGGGTTGAGGGCCGAGCAGTACTTC. Protein product: CASGLRAEQYF.

This clonotype is classed as medium-sized. CDR3 amino acids: CAISRRTGLNTEAFF. The CDR3 DNA is TGTGCCATCAGCCGGAGGACAGGGTTGAACACTGAAGCTTTCTTT. The chain links TRBV10-3 to TRBJ1-1; 8 positions match TRBD1. The V gene end was trimmed by 6 bases and the J gene end by 0 bases; junction bases not matched to a gene: 6. Germline V gives CDR1 ENHRY, CDR2 SYGVKD. The CDR3 is made up of 15 amino acids.

This chain joins TRBV12-3 or TRBV12-4 and TRBJ2-5, with 7 bases identical to TRBD1. The CDR3 is made up of 16 amino acids. V shed 3 bases, J shed 1 base, and the junction held 8 bases outside the gene matches. CDR3 bases: TGTGCCAGCAGTTTCATTTCCGGGACAGCCCAAGAGACCCAGTACTTC. This gives the protein CASSFISGTAQETQYF.

This clonotype has a handful of counts. V usage is TRBV6-6 and J usage is TRBJ2-7; D unresolved. The ends were cut back, 0 bases at V and 6 bases at J, with 9 bases in the middle. This CDR3 region has 13 residues. Germline CDR1 MNHNY, CDR2 SVGAGI (reference sequence). CDR3 bases: TGTGCCAGCAGTTACTCGGAGACGGGCGAGCAGTACTTC. As protein: CASSYSETGEQYF.

The chain carries TRBV28 and TRBJ2-6; weak D call: TRBD1 (6 bases). Per the germline V gene, CDR1 is MDHEN and CDR2 is SYDVKM. CDR3 length equals 19 residues. Trimming shortened V by 5 bases and J by 0 bases, and 20 bases separated the two germline ends. DNA of the CDR3: TGTGCCAGCAGTACCCAATGGACAGACCGGCGCTCTGGGGCCAACGTCCTGACTTTC. This sequence encodes CASSTQWTDRRSGANVLTF.

This clonotype was seen more than once but under ten times. This sequence joins TRBV28 and TRBJ1-2, with D unclear. Trimming cost V 2 bases and J 5 bases, with 6 bases left between them. CDR1 and CDR2 (germline): MDHEN, SYDVKM. This CDR3 spans 12 amino acids. As DNA, the CDR3 is TGTGCCAGCAGTTTAAGCCGATATGGCTACACCTTC. Translation gives CASSLSRYGYTF.

This clonotype was detected only a few times. This chain uses TRBV27 with TRBJ1-1; a weak D match, TRBD1 (5 bases). Germline V gene data show CDR1 as MNHEY and CDR2 as SMNVEV (reference sequence). This CDR3 spans 13 amino acids. Trimming removed 3 bases from V and 7 bases from J, with 12 bases in between. For the CDR3, the DNA is TGTGCCAGCAGTTTGACAGCTACTAATGAAGCTTTCTTT. It is translated as CASSLTATNEAFF.

This clonotype was seen repeatedly, ten times or more. This chain joins TRBV24-1 and TRBJ2-3; tentatively, D is TRBD2 (5 bases). This CDR3 has 15 amino acids. The V end lost 4 bases, the J end lost 0 bases, and 10 bases lay between the germline ends. In germline, CDR1 is KGHDR, CDR2 SFDVKD. DNA of the CDR3: TGTGCCACCAGTGACAGGACTCATAGCACAGATACGCAGTATTTT. It encodes CATSDRTHSTDTQYF.